Below are 28 T cell receptor beta chains sequenced from a single sample in a study of post-analysis software for immune sequencing data. Overall study results and limits: About five TRBV segments were more frequent in patients than controls; TRBV5-6, TRBV5-1 and TRBV20-1 belonged to this group.

No antigen is known for these receptors. Unique molecular identifiers were carried by the TCR beta cDNA libraries. Using its own MiXCR run on the PCR reads, TCRdb lists one record per CDR3 protein. Here the sample spans hundreds of thousands of distinct CDR3 sequences, about 32% being singletons. The sequencing sample was made of blood. The receptors derive from a girl aged 10 to 17 with multiple sclerosis.

The chain is built from TRBV24-1 and TRBJ1-1; D remains unclear. The CDR3 runs 14 residues. The V gene lost 5 bases and the J gene lost 3 bases, with 12 bases spanning the gap. Germline V gene data show CDR1 as KGHDR and CDR2 as SFDVKD. This chain's CDR3 is CATSGRGVDTEAFF. CDR3 nucleotide sequence: TGTGCCACCAGTGGGAGAGGTGTTGACACTGAAGCTTTCTTT.

For this clonotype: A much larger clone is a single base away; this may be a read error. The rearrangement joins TRBV9 to TRBJ2-7, with 9 bases fitting TRBD1. This CDR3 is 14 amino acids long. Germline assignment: CDR1 SGDLS and CDR2 YYNGEE. CDR3 amino acids: CASSAGTGLYGQYF. CDR3 nucleotides: TGTGCCAGCAGCGCAGGGACAGGGCTATACGGGCAGTACTTC.

This chain uses TRBV15 with TRBJ2-1; D gene unclear. Germline V lookup: CDR1 LNHNV, CDR2 YYDKDF (reference sequence). This CDR3 spans 15 amino acids. The V gene lost 0 bases and the J gene lost 6 bases, with 12 bases spanning the gap. The CDR3 coding sequence is TGTGCCACCAGCAGAGATCCCTTCCGGAGCAATGAGCAGTTCTTC. Protein sequence: CATSRDPFRSNEQFF.

This chain joins TRBV20-1 and TRBJ1-2, with 7 bases matching TRBD1. Germline CDR1 is DFQATT and CDR2 is SNEGSKA (reference sequence). The CDR3 sequence is 14 residues long. J gave up 0 bases and V 6 bases, and 7 bases lay outside the gene matches. The CDR3 DNA reads as TGCAGTGCAGCCGGGACAGCACCTAACTATGGCTACACCTTC. This gives the protein CSAAGTAPNYGYTF.

This clonotype was seen only a few times. This chain joins TRBV7-2 and TRBJ2-7, with D hard to call. V dropped 2 bases and J dropped 3 bases, with 11 bases sitting between them. CDR1 is SGHTA, CDR2 FQGNSA, per germline. CDR3 length: 14 residues. CDR3 sequence (DNA): TGTGCCAGCAGCTTATCCAGCGCGATCTACGAGCAGTACTTC. Residues: CASSLSSAIYEQYF.

This clonotype was recorded a few times. The rearrangement uses TRBV27 and TRBJ2-1; 7 bases fit TRBD1. CDR1 MNHEY and CDR2 SMNVEV come from the germline V gene (reference sequence). V lost 6 bases and J lost 6; bases outside the gene matches: 14. The CDR3 is 16 residues long. The CDR3 reads CASRPIRGPPGNEQFF. CDR3 DNA: TGTGCCAGCAGACCGATAAGGGGGCCGCCTGGCAATGAGCAGTTCTTC.

To note about this clonotype: Germline and junction disagree at one end, which may indicate a read error. The rearrangement joins TRBV9 to TRBJ2-1; 9 nucleotides match TRBD2. The CDR3 runs to 15 residues. The germline V gene has CDR1 SGDLS and CDR2 YYNGEE. The CDR3 bases are TGTGTCAGCAGCGTAGCGGGAGCCCCTTACAATGAGCAGTTCTTC. This translates into CVSSVAGAPYNEQFF.

This clonotype was found once. The chain uses TRBV10-3 and TRBJ2-7, with TRBD1 matching 10 bases. Germline V lookup: CDR1 ENHRY, CDR2 SYGVKD. The CDR3 is made up of 15 amino acids. V dropped 9 bases and J dropped 6; count of bases not matched to a gene: 14. CDR3 DNA sequence: TGTGCCATAAGTCCCGGGACAGGGGACGCGGGCGAGCAGTACTTC. Encoded protein: CAISPGTGDAGEQYF.

With regard to this clonotype: A much more abundant neighbour one base away suggests this may be a read error. This chain links TRBV7-2 with TRBJ1-2, with D maybe TRBD1 (6 bases). The CDR3 is made up of 19 amino acids. V gave up 2 bases and J gave up 4 bases, with 26 bases separating them. The germline CDR1 and CDR2 sequences are SGHTA and FQGNSA. DNA of the CDR3: TGTGCCAGCAGCTTATCTACCTCGAATGTGGGGGGCAGAATCTATGGCTACACCTTC. Translated, it gives CASSLSTSNVGGRIYGYTF.

V gene TRBV4-3 combines with J gene TRBJ2-5; 12 bases are a match to TRBD2. The V and J ends lost 0 bases and 5 bases, in that order; junction bases with no gene match: 13. The germline V gene encodes CDR1 LGHNA and CDR2 YSLEER. CDR3 length: 19 amino acids. CDR3 region: CASSQELVGLAGIMETQYF. CDR3 nucleotides: TGCGCCAGCAGCCAAGAACTCGTCGGACTAGCGGGAATTATGGAGACCCAGTACTTC.

Here the CDR3 DNA reads TGCAGTGCTAGAAGGGGGCAGTCGGGCTCCTACGAGCAGTACTTC. Translated: CSARRGQSGSYEQYF. J is TRBJ2-7 and V is TRBV20-1, with TRBD1 matching 7 bases. CDR1 is DFQATT, CDR2 SNEGSKA, per germline (reference sequence). With V trimmed by 2 bases and J by 0 bases, 7 bases remained unmatched. The CDR3 length is 15 residues.

This rearrangement joins TRBV7-8 to TRBJ2-5; no clear D gene. The J call may be incorrect, as the DNA end agrees better with TRBJ2-4. The CDR3 has 15 amino acids. Germline values: CDR1 SGHVS, CDR2 FQNEAQ. CDR3 residues: CASSDQSTGKNIQYF. The DNA for the CDR3 is TGTGCCAGCAGTGACCAAAGTACTGGCAAAAACATTCAGTACTTC.

The chain employs TRBV12-3 or TRBV12-4 and TRBJ2-2; D not certain. The CDR3 runs to 16 residues. Trimming took 8 bases from V and 0 from J, leaving 16 bases between them. The CDR3 reads CASLSRKRTNTGELFF. The CDR3 nucleotides read TGTGCCAGCCTTTCTCGAAAACGGACGAACACCGGGGAGCTGTTTTTT.

This clonotype was counted between two and nine times. V and J are TRBV10-3 and TRBJ1-5; D might be TRBD1 (5 bases). The germline V gene has CDR1 ENHRY and CDR2 SYGVKD. Trimming cost V 7 bases and J 6 bases, with 16 bases left between them. This CDR3 is 14 amino acids long. The chain's CDR3 is CAINQGGGGQPQHF. Here the CDR3 DNA reads TGTGCCATCAACCAGGGTGGGGGAGGTCAGCCCCAGCATTTT.

This chain joins TRBV20-1 and TRBJ1-2, with D hard to call. V lost 4 bases and J 1 base, leaving 16 bases between the germline ends. The CDR3 is 15 residues long. Germline CDR1 is DFQATT and CDR2 is SNEGSKA (reference sequence). The CDR3 reads CSANPPGNYNYGYTF. The CDR3 DNA sequence: TGCAGTGCTAACCCCCCGGGGAACTATAACTATGGCTACACCTTC.

The rearrangement joins TRBV6-2 or TRBV6-3 to TRBJ2-1; TRBD1 agrees at 8 bases. The CDR3 is 16 amino acids. Germline V gene sequence: CDR1 MNHEY, CDR2 SVGEGT. Trimming at V came to 5 bases and at J to 1 base, leaving 7 bases not matched to a gene. The CDR3 region is CASSIGTGLSYNEQFF. CDR3 in DNA: TGTGCCAGCAGTATAGGGACAGGACTTTCCTACAATGAGCAGTTCTTC.

The sample holds a few counts of this clonotype. The chain employs TRBV3-1 and TRBJ2-5, with a possible D match to TRBD1 (5 bases). The CDR3 contains 15 residues. Trimming removed 0 bases at V and 0 bases at J, with 8 bases between. Germline CDR1 and CDR2: LGHDT and YNNKEL (reference sequence). The CDR3 coding sequence is TGTGCCAGCAGCCAAGATGACAGCCACCAAGAGACCCAGTACTTC. Its protein is CASSQDDSHQETQYF.

This clonotype has at least ten counts. The chain's CDR3 is CASSVLTGLADTQYF. The CDR3 coding sequence is TGTGCCAGCAGCGTATTGACAGGTCTTGCAGATACGCAGTATTTT. The V and J genes are TRBV5-8 and TRBJ2-3; tentatively, D is TRBD1 (6 bases). The germline V gene encodes CDR1 SGHTS and CDR2 YDEGEE. The CDR3 is made up of 15 amino acids. Trimming shortened V by 4 bases and J by 4 bases, and 16 bases separated the two germline ends.

As for this clonotype: The junction departs from the called germline gene at one end, perhaps through a read error. The chain joins TRBV3-1 to TRBJ2-1; weak D call: TRBD2 (6 bases). Germline CDR1 reads LGHDT; CDR2 reads YNNKEL (reference sequence). There are 14 residues in the CDR3. CDR3 sequence reads: CAGSQEAGHNEQFF. In DNA, the CDR3 is TGTGCCGGCAGCCAAGAGGCGGGGCACAATGAGCAGTTCTTC.

V is TRBV20-1 and J is TRBJ2-2; D is possibly TRBD1 (5 bases). CDR3 length: 13 amino acids. The germline gives CDR1 DFQATT, CDR2 SNEGSKA (reference sequence). The V gene lost 3 bases and the J gene lost 8 bases, with 13 bases spanning the gap. As DNA, the CDR3 is TGCAGTGCTAGGCGCCAGGGTCTTGGGGAGCTGTTTTTT. It specifies CSARRQGLGELFF.

This clonotype was detected only a few times. This chain joins TRBV20-1 and TRBJ2-7; 10 bases line up with TRBD2. This CDR3 comprises 16 residues. The ends lost 6 bases at V and 4 bases at J; junction bases unmatched: 15. The germline V gene encodes CDR1 DFQATT and CDR2 SNEGSKA (reference sequence). The chain's CDR3 is CSALNPLAGGVYEQYF. Written as DNA, the CDR3 is TGCAGTGCCCTTAACCCTTTAGCGGGAGGCGTTTACGAGCAGTACTTC.

This rearrangement joins TRBV7-8 to TRBJ2-2; D unresolved. Germline V gene lookup returns CDR1 SGHVS and CDR2 FQNEAQ. Deletions cut 5 bases from V and 9 bases from J, with 10 bases between. The CDR3 spans 12 residues. The CDR3 bases are TGTGCCAGCAGCGGCTTTACGTGGGAGCTGTTTTTT. Protein sequence: CASSGFTWELFF.

V gene TRBV4-3 combines with J gene TRBJ2-2; D is unclear. The germline gives CDR1 LGHNA, CDR2 YSLEER. The CDR3 spans 16 residues. Deletions cut 0 bases from V and 5 bases from J, with 13 bases between. The CDR3 DNA sequence: TGCGCCAGCAGCCAAGACATAAACCTGAGGACCGGGGAGCTGTTTTTT. Translating it yields CASSQDINLRTGELFF.

The chain joins TRBV9 to TRBJ2-1, with D tentatively TRBD1 (6 bases). The ends were cut back, 5 bases at V and 7 bases at J, with 19 bases in the middle. CDR3 size: 15 residues. CDR1 and CDR2 from the germline V gene are SGDLS and YYNGEE. Written as DNA, the CDR3 is TGTGCCAGCAGTAAGGGGAACAGGGAGAAAAATGAGCAGTTCTTC. Translating gives CASSKGNREKNEQFF.

This chain links TRBV7-8 with TRBJ2-5; D assignment may be TRBD1 or TRBD2 (5 bases each). Germline-derived CDR1 and CDR2 are SGHVS and FQNEAQ. The V end lost 2 bases, the J end lost 4 bases, and 17 bases lay between the germline ends. CDR3 length equals 16 residues. CDR3 loop: CASSLPRDRFRETQYF. The CDR3, as DNA: TGTGCCAGCAGCTTACCCCGGGACCGGTTTCGAGAGACCCAGTACTTC.

The chain couples TRBV28 to TRBJ2-7; the D is unclear. The CDR3 covers 15 residues. The ends were cut back, 7 bases at V and 7 bases at J, with 23 bases in the middle. Germline V gives CDR1 MDHEN, CDR2 SYDVKM. CDR3 residues: CASNPLDNLRFEQYF. In nucleotides, the CDR3 is TGTGCCAGCAACCCTCTAGACAACCTACGTTTTGAGCAGTACTTC.

A note on this clonotype: Relative to the germline gene, one junction end is altered; a read error may explain this. The chain has TRBV4-3 and TRBJ2-1; D is unclear. The CDR3 is 15 residues long. Germline CDR1 is LGHNA and CDR2 is YSLEER. CDR3 protein: CASSPSSTRNNEKFF. The CDR3 coding sequence is TGCGCCAGCAGCCCGTCGAGTACCCGTAACAATGAGAAGTTCTTC.

This rearrangement joins TRBV20-1 to TRBJ1-1; no firm D call. The V end was cut by 0 bases, the J end by 0 bases, with 5 bases between. The CDR3 loop spans 13 amino acids. CDR1 is DFQATT, CDR2 SNEGSKA, per germline (reference sequence). The DNA for the CDR3 is TGCAGTGCTAGAGAGCGTGTGAACACTGAAGCTTTCTTT. This translates into CSARERVNTEAFF.